Following are 2 T cell receptor beta chains from one sample sequenced in a study of response to subunit inactivated influenza vaccine. TCRdb re-called the RT-PCR reads with MiXCR, one entry per CDR3 protein. Of about 310,000 distinct CDR3 sequences listed, 21% were seen once; the top ten hold roughly a tenth. The sequenced sample was PBMCs from blood, obtained less than 22 months after vaccination. These receptors all come from a man aged 45-69 years who received an inactivated influenza vaccine.

This clonotype was found a few times. The V and J genes are TRBV12-3 or TRBV12-4 and TRBJ2-3; 7 positions agree with TRBD1. The length of the CDR3 is 11 residues. The trim removed 10 bases at V and 7 bases at J, leaving 5 bases unmatched. The CDR3 bases are TGTGCCACCATGACAGGGTATACGCAGTATTTT. It encodes CATMTGYTQYF.

A few counts support this clonotype. The chain couples TRBV6-1 to TRBJ1-6; 8 positions match TRBD1. The V gene's germline CDR1 is MNHNS and CDR2 SASEGT. J was trimmed by 9 bases and V by 6 bases; bases with no gene match: 10. The CDR3 length is 15 residues. CDR3 protein: CASRKLTGGSSPLHF. As DNA, the CDR3 is TGTGCCAGCAGGAAACTTACAGGGGGAAGTTCACCCCTCCACTTT.